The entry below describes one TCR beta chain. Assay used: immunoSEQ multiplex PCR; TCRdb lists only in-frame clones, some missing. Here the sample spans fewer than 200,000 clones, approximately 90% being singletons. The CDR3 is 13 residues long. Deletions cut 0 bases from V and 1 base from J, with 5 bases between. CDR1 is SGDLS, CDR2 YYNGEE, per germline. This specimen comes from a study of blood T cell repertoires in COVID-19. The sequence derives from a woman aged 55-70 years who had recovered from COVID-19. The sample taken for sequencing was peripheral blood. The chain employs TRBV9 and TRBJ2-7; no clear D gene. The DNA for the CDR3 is TGTGCCAGCAGCGTAGTCCCGTCCTACGAGCAGTACTTC. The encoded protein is CASSVVPSYEQYF.